One and the same sample provided the 25 T cell receptor beta chains below, sequenced in a study of blood T cell repertoires in COVID-19. TCRdb's table, derived via immunoSEQ multiplex PCR, lists solely in-frame clones and lacks some. The sample yields 250,000 or so clones, 70% to 85% seen once. The sequencing input was peripheral blood. Receptors were obtained from a woman aged 80 or older with acute or convalescent COVID-19.

This clone was recorded a few times. V and J are TRBV11-2 and TRBJ2-2; TRBD2 might be the D (5 bases). Trimming took off 0 bases at V and 7 bases at J, with 15 bases between the two ends. The CDR3 covers 16 residues. CDR1 is SGHAT and CDR2 is FQNNGV in the germline V gene. This chain's CDR3 is CASSLDLVGVFGELFF. Written as DNA, the CDR3 is TGTGCCAGCAGCTTAGATCTTGTCGGGGTGTTCGGGGAGCTGTTTTTT. Based on the CDR3 plus reference TRBV11-2 and TRBJ2-2, the full variable domain is EAGVAQSPRYKIIEKRQSVAFWCNPISGHATLYWYQQILGQGPKLLIQFQNNGVVDDSQLPKDRFSAERLKGVDSTLKIQPAKLEDSAVYLCASSLDLVGVFGELFFGEGSRLTVL.

The chain has TRBV5-1 and TRBJ1-1, with a possible D match to TRBD1 (6 bases). In germline, CDR1 is SGHRS, CDR2 YFSETQ. Trimming stripped 5 bases from V and 3 bases from J, with 11 bases between. CDR3 size: 13 residues. CDR3 in DNA: TGCGCCAGCAGGACACAGGGATACACTGAAGCTTTCTTT. This gives the protein CASRTQGYTEAFF.

The chain recombines TRBV14 with TRBJ1-5; no reliable D call. This CDR3 is built from 15 residues. The germline V gene has CDR1 SGHDN and CDR2 FVKESK. V was pared by 1 base and J by 2 bases, with 9 bases between. The CDR3 sequence: CASSQAGVGNQPQHF. Here the CDR3 DNA reads TGTGCCAGCAGCCAAGCAGGCGTGGGCAATCAGCCCCAGCATTTT. Full variable domain (remainder filled in from reference TRBV14 and TRBJ1-5): EAGVTQFPSHSVIEKGQTVTLRCDPISGHDNLYWYRRVMGKEIKFLLHFVKESKQDESGMPNNRFLAERTGGTYSTLKVQPAELEDSGVYFCASSQAGVGNQPQHFGDGTRLSIL.

This chain connects TRBV3-1 (or the pseudogene TRBV3-2) to TRBJ2-1, with TRBD2 matching over 14 bases. Per the germline V gene, CDR1 is LGHDT and CDR2 is YNNKEL (reference sequence). V dropped 4 bases and J dropped 8; count of bases not matched to a gene: 4. CDR3 length equals 15 residues. The CDR3 region is CASSLKGLAGDEQFF. CDR3 nucleotides: TGTGCCAGCAGCCTGAAGGGACTAGCGGGAGATGAGCAGTTCTTC.

This clone was detected only once. V gene TRBV6-4 combines with J gene TRBJ2-3; TRBD2 agrees at 14 bases. CDR3 length: 15 residues. V trimming: 10 bases; J trimming: 0 bases; junction bases outside the gene matches: 3. The germline V gene has CDR1 MRHNA and CDR2 SNTAGT. The CDR3 reads CATTSGGESTDTQYF. In DNA form, the CDR3 reads TGTGCCACGACTAGCGGGGGGGAAAGCACAGATACGCAGTATTTT.

The J gene is TRBJ2-3, the V gene TRBV19, with D possibly matching TRBD1 (5 bases). V gave up 2 bases and J gave up 1 base, with 10 bases separating them. Per germline, CDR1 LNHDA and CDR2 SQIVND (reference sequence). This CDR3 comprises 15 residues. The CDR3 DNA reads as TGTGCCAGTAGTATATCCCCCAGGGGCACAGATACGCAGTATTTT. Encoded protein: CASSISPRGTDTQYF.

The chain joins TRBV7-9 to TRBJ1-1, with D maybe TRBD1 (6 bases). This CDR3 is 15 amino acids long. Germline lookup yields CDR1 SEHNR and CDR2 FQNEAQ (reference sequence). Trimming pared 2 bases from V and 1 base from J, leaving 11 bases between. The CDR3 protein is CASSLYGRGNTEAFF. The CDR3 region has the DNA TGTGCCAGCAGCTTATATGGCAGGGGGAACACTGAAGCTTTCTTT.

This clone was seen a handful of times. The chain recombines TRBV7-8 with TRBJ1-6; 7 nucleotides match TRBD1. With 2 bases clipped from V and 5 bases from J, the junction kept 3 bases outside the gene matches. CDR1 is SGHVS, CDR2 FQNEAQ, per germline. The CDR3 sequence is 15 residues long. The CDR3 nucleotides read TGTGCCAGCAGCTTATCGCAGGGGGATAATTCACCCCTCCACTTT. It encodes CASSLSQGDNSPLHF.

The chain couples TRBV3-1 (or the pseudogene TRBV3-2) to TRBJ1-1; 7 bases are a match to TRBD1. The germline CDR1 and CDR2 sequences are LGHDT and YNNKEL (reference sequence). CDR3 length: 16 residues. V was pared by 1 base and J by 4 bases, with 9 bases of the junction left unmatched. The CDR3 sequence is CASSQARTGRGTEAFF. CDR3 in DNA: TGTGCCAGCAGCCAAGCGCGGACAGGCAGGGGCACTGAAGCTTTCTTT.

The V gene is TRBV19, the J gene TRBJ1-4; TRBD1 agrees at 8 bases. This CDR3 contains 15 residues. Germline V gene lookup returns CDR1 LNHDA and CDR2 SQIVND (reference sequence). Trimming at V came to 5 bases and at J to 7 bases, leaving 9 bases not matched to a gene. The CDR3 DNA reads TGTGCCAGTAGTCCCCAGACAGGGGAGGGTGAAAAACTGTTTTTT. Residues: CASSPQTGEGEKLFF.

This chain joins TRBV24-1 and TRBJ2-2; a weak D match, TRBD2 (6 bases). The CDR3 covers 16 residues. Looked up from germline, CDR1 is KGHDR and CDR2 is SFDVKD. The V end was cut by 4 bases, the J end by 0 bases, with 11 bases between. CDR3 protein: CATSDSGGPNTGELFF. CDR3 sequence (DNA): TGTGCCACCAGTGACTCCGGGGGACCGAACACCGGGGAGCTGTTTTTT.

V usage is TRBV6-6 and J usage is TRBJ2-5, with TRBD1 matching over 9 bases. V was pared by 10 bases and J by 1 base, with 4 bases of the junction left unmatched. Germline CDR1 MNHNY, CDR2 SVGAGI (reference sequence). The CDR3 runs 13 residues. The CDR3 is CATSTGGQETQYF. Written as DNA, the CDR3 is TGTGCCACCTCGACAGGGGGCCAAGAGACCCAGTACTTC.

This clone was found once. The V and J genes are TRBV21-1 and TRBJ2-7; the table's D call, TRBD1, has no DNA check behind it. TRBV21-1 is classified as a pseudogene. The CDR3 contains 15 residues. CDR3 in DNA: TGTGCCAGCAGAATGCCCAGGGGGCTTGCGTACGAGCAGTACTTC. This translates into CASRMPRGLAYEQYF.

In nucleotides, the CDR3 is TGTGCCAGTAGTACCGACAGGTCAAGAAATTCACCCCTCCACTTT. Encoded protein: CASSTDRSRNSPLHF. The chain carries TRBV19 and TRBJ1-6, with D possibly being TRBD1 (6 bases). The CDR3 is 15 residues long. Germline V gene sequence: CDR1 LNHDA, CDR2 SQIVND (reference sequence). Trimming cost V 4 bases and J 7 bases, with 14 bases left between them.

This chain joins TRBV6-5 and TRBJ1-1; perhaps TRBD1 as D (5 bases). The CDR3 contains 15 residues. Germline lookup yields CDR1 MNHEY and CDR2 SVGAGI. V was cut by 6 bases and J by 5 bases, with 19 bases left in between. CDR3 nucleotides: TGTGCCAGCAGGCAACAGGATTTGGTGAGAACTGAAGCTTTCTTT. Encoded protein: CASRQQDLVRTEAFF.

V gene TRBV6-5 combines with J gene TRBJ2-2, with D tentatively TRBD1 (6 bases). Germline V gene sequence: CDR1 MNHEY, CDR2 SVGAGI. CDR3 length equals 13 residues. Trimming shortened V by 6 bases and J by 6 bases, and 11 bases separated the two germline ends. CDR3 amino acids: CASSQGQAGELFF. The CDR3 DNA is TGTGCCAGCAGCCAGGGGCAAGCCGGGGAGCTGTTTTTT.

The chain is built from TRBV6-2 or TRBV6-3 and TRBJ1-5; TRBD1 aligns across 12 bases. V gave up 2 bases and J gave up 6 bases; unmatched junction bases: 8. The CDR3 has 17 amino acids. Per the germline V gene, CDR1 is MNHEY and CDR2 is SVGEGT. The CDR3: CASSYASGTGGFQPQHF. CDR3 nucleotide sequence: TGTGCCAGCAGTTACGCGTCCGGGACAGGGGGCTTTCAGCCCCAGCATTTT.

In its sample, this clone was seen once. This chain links TRBV5-4 with TRBJ1-2, with TRBD1 matching 10 bases. Germline values: CDR1 SGHNT, CDR2 YYREEE (reference sequence). Trimming at V came to 4 bases and at J to 4 bases, leaving 7 bases not matched to a gene. The CDR3 has 15 amino acids. The chain's CDR3 is CASSPSRTGGYGYTF. In DNA form, the CDR3 reads TGTGCCAGCAGCCCCTCGCGGACAGGGGGCTATGGCTACACCTTC.

This clone occurred once. The chain carries TRBV30 and TRBJ1-1; 10 nucleotides agree with TRBD1. The junction had 6 bases not matched to a gene; V was cut back by 2 bases and J by 9 bases. Germline V CDR1 and CDR2: GTSNPN, SVGIG (reference sequence). CDR3 length: 13 residues. CDR3: CAWSLGTGAQAFF. As DNA, the CDR3 is TGTGCCTGGAGTCTGGGGACAGGGGCGCAAGCTTTCTTT.

This clone appeared a single time. This chain uses TRBV3-1 (or the pseudogene TRBV3-2) with TRBJ2-7; 9 positions agree with TRBD1. The CDR3 sequence is 15 residues long. V shed 1 base, J shed 1 base, and the junction held 2 bases outside the gene matches. Germline assignment: CDR1 LGHDT and CDR2 YNNKEL (reference sequence). CDR3 loop: CASSQATGGSYEQYF. The CDR3 coding sequence is TGTGCCAGCAGCCAAGCGACAGGGGGTTCCTACGAGCAGTACTTC.

In this sample, this clone turned up many times. The rearrangement joins TRBV30 to TRBJ1-4; tentatively, D is TRBD1 (5 bases). This CDR3 is 15 amino acids long. V was trimmed by 0 bases and J by 4 bases, leaving 12 bases between them. In germline, CDR1 is GTSNPN, CDR2 SVGIG (reference sequence). DNA for the CDR3: TGTGCCTGGAGTGTCTTAAGCCAGGGTAATGAAAAACTGTTTTTT. Residues: CAWSVLSQGNEKLFF.

The J gene is TRBJ2-3, the V gene TRBV29-1; the D gene is possibly TRBD1 (6 bases). The CDR3 contains 21 residues. Per germline, CDR1 SQVTM and CDR2 ANQGSEA. The V end was cut by 0 bases, the J end by 2 bases, with 30 bases between. The DNA for the CDR3 is TGCAGCGTTGAAGATAGTGCCGGGCCAGGGGTAAGTTTAAGGGCCACAGATACGCAGTATTTT. Translated: CSVEDSAGPGVSLRATDTQYF.

J is TRBJ2-7 and V is TRBV14, with TRBD1 matching over 9 bases. The germline CDR1 and CDR2 sequences are SGHDN and FVKESK. There are 14 residues in the CDR3. The V gene end was trimmed by 3 bases and the J gene end by 7 bases; junction bases not matched to a gene: 7. The CDR3 reads CASSQGQGGDEQYF. The CDR3, as DNA: TGTGCCAGCAGCCAGGGACAGGGCGGTGATGAGCAGTACTTC.

J is TRBJ2-6 and V is TRBV25-1; D perhaps matches TRBD1 (6 bases). Trimming removed 7 bases at V and 2 bases at J, with 6 bases between. Germline CDR1 reads MGHDK; CDR2 reads SYGVNS. CDR3 length: 13 amino acids. The CDR3: CASNRAGANVLTF. The CDR3 region has the DNA TGTGCCAGCAACAGGGCTGGGGCCAACGTCCTGACTTTC.

The chain carries TRBV19 and TRBJ1-1; TRBD1 might be the D (6 bases). The germline CDR1 and CDR2 sequences are LNHDA and SQIVND (reference sequence). This CDR3 comprises 14 residues. Trimming pared 8 bases from V and 5 bases from J, leaving 18 bases between. CDR3 region: CASATNREGTEAFF. The CDR3 DNA is TGTGCCAGTGCCACCAACAGGGAGGGGACTGAAGCTTTCTTT.